This T cell receptor beta chain originates from a study of tumor-infiltrating lymphocytes in primary liver carcinoma. Extraction of RNA together with DNA used about 17-31 mg of unsorted bulk tissue. HBV chronically infected the treatment-naive patients. A primer in the constant region served to generate TCR beta cDNA from approximately 500 ng of total RNA. Three nested multiplex PCR rounds of slightly modified ARM-PCR generated TCR beta libraries. TRBV1-TRBV30 forward and Cbeta reverse primers drove the first two roughly 9-cycle rounds. TCRdb redid the calling of the multiplex PCR reads with MiXCR, one entry per CDR3 protein. This table holds about 210,000 distinct CDR3 sequences, around four fifths found once. Unmatched junction bases numbered 10, after V lost 4 bases and J lost 7 bases. The CDR3 runs to 15 residues. Germline V gene sequence: CDR1 SEHNR, CDR2 FQNEAQ (reference sequence).

Sequenced sample: tumor tissue from primary liver carcinoma. V and J are TRBV7-9 and TRBJ2-5; TRBD2 matches at 9 bases. This TCR came from a man aged 35 to 55 with primary liver carcinoma and hepatitis B virus infection. The CDR3 here is CASSWAGGPVATQYF. CDR3 DNA sequence: TGTGCCAGCAGCTGGGCGGGAGGGCCTGTGGCGACCCAGTACTTC.